These T cell receptor beta chains were read from a single sample in a study of blood T cells in healthy people across ages. TCRdb re-derived calls from the 5' RACE reads in MiXCR, one entry per CDR3 protein. The sample shows under 750,000 distinct CDR3 sequences, around half of them seen only once. What was sequenced was blood. Receptors were obtained from an elderly man in good health. CDR3s leave out the opening cysteine and the closing phenylalanine or tryptophan. Fields, in order: V gene, CDR3 length, D gene, J gene, CDR3 protein. The D gene is left open where the match is weak.

>TRBV20-1|14|TRBD2|TRBJ2-1
SAGPGTSGFPYEQF
>TRBV7-2|13|TRBD1|TRBJ2-3
ASSWGQGATDTQY
>TRBV12-3/TRBV12-4|11|-|TRBJ2-5
ASRRQEQETQY
>TRBV20-1|13|TRBD2|TRBJ2-1
GARERTSGGNEQF
>TRBV29-1|11|TRBD2|TRBJ2-1
SSSGSTYNEQF
>TRBV29-1|14|-|TRBJ2-1
SVEGMGGAWKNEQF
>TRBV4-3|13|-|TRBJ2-5
ASSQHLTGSETQY
>TRBV9|13|-|TRBJ1-1
ASSVNSGGASEAF
>TRBV20-1|11|-|TRBJ2-1
SARETYFNEQF
>TRBV6-2/TRBV6-3|14|-|TRBJ2-6
ASSPPNFPGANVLT
>TRBV29-1|13|TRBD1|TRBJ1-1
SVKGTGAANTEAF
>TRBV25-1|14|-|TRBJ1-2
ASNSDSGPLRNGYT
>TRBV29-1|12|TRBD1|TRBJ2-1
SVETGLPYNEQF
>TRBV7-2|10|-|TRBJ2-3
ASSIGRGTQY
>TRBV5-1|13|TRBD2|TRBJ2-7
ASSPLAGAAYEQY
>TRBV20-1|13|TRBD2|TRBJ2-2
SAYSGGVNTGELF
>TRBV29-1|13|-|TRBJ1-2
SVERAQEFNYGYT
>TRBV3-1|15|TRBD2|-
ASSQDMVRGRVNEQY
>TRBV7-2|13|TRBD2|TRBJ2-1
ASSLGPSGINEQF
>TRBV7-2|13|-|TRBJ2-3
ASSPHGGSTDTQY
>TRBV5-1|13|-|TRBJ2-7
ASSWRAGQPYEQY
>TRBV20-1|13|-|TRBJ2-7
SAGRRDNFLVEQY
>TRBV5-5|12|-|TRBJ1-1
ASSFWGPNTEAF
>TRBV10-3|12|-|TRBJ1-2
AITRDSREYGYT
>TRBV21-1|9|-|TRBJ2-7
ATPGSDEQY
>TRBV18|14|-|TRBJ2-3
ASSPLSGLGADTQY
>TRBV7-2|13|-|TRBJ2-1
ASSAIRGSYNEQF